The 28 T cell receptor beta chains below come from one sample, sequenced in a study of T cells in Graves' hyperthyroidism and ophthalmopathy (dated by TCRdb to the late 2010s). The receptor library was made with multiplex PCR. Instrument used: Illumina HiSeq 2000. The TCR beta CDR3 regions were amplified from RNA transcripts. A first-round RT-PCR of the TCR CDR3 used the HTBI primer set with the Qiagen OneStep RT-PCR kit. The public reads were reprocessed in TCRdb via fastp at Q25 and MiXCR, keeping in-frame beta chains. Identical CDR3 proteins give one entry, which carries the most common genes and DNA. Present in this sample are a few hundred thousand distinct CDR3 sequences, roughly 13% of which were seen just once. The ten largest clones take up about 5% of the sample. Sequences were obtained from blood. These receptors originate from a woman aged 18-29 years with Graves' hyperthyroidism.

The J gene is TRBJ2-1, the V gene TRBV5-6, with D possibly being TRBD2 (5 bases). Germline V CDR1 and CDR2: SGHDT, YYEEEE. Trimming stripped 0 bases from V and 12 bases from J, with 10 bases between. The CDR3 totals 12 residues. The CDR3 DNA is TGTGCCAGCAGCTTGGGTGGACTCCGGCAGTTCTTC. Translating it yields CASSLGGLRQFF.

This clonotype came up a few times. The chain joins TRBV11-2 to TRBJ2-5; perhaps TRBD2 as D (6 bases). The V end lost 3 bases, the J end lost 4 bases, and 9 bases lay between the germline ends. The germline V gene encodes CDR1 SGHAT and CDR2 FQNNGV. This CDR3 region has 13 residues. CDR3 protein: CASSFFGRETQYF. The CDR3 DNA reads as TGTGCCAGCAGCTTTTTCGGGAGAGAGACCCAGTACTTC.

This clonotype appeared many times. This chain links TRBV11-2 with TRBJ2-7, with D perhaps TRBD2 (5 bases). V was shortened by 5 bases and J by 0 bases, with 14 bases between the two germline ends. This CDR3 has 15 amino acids. CDR1 and CDR2 (germline): SGHAT, FQNNGV. The CDR3 DNA sequence: TGTGCCAGCAGCCTAGGACTGGAAAGCTCCTACGAGCAGTACTTC. Its protein is CASSLGLESSYEQYF. Full variable domain (remainder filled in from reference TRBV11-2 and TRBJ2-7): EAGVAQSPRYKIIEKRQSVAFWCNPISGHATLYWYQQILGQGPKLLIQFQNNGVVDDSQLPKDRFSAERLKGVDSTLKIQPAKLEDSAVYLCASSLGLESSYEQYFGPGTRLTVT.

This clonotype was found many times. The V and J genes are TRBV6-6 and TRBJ1-6; tentatively, D is TRBD1 (5 bases). With 0 bases removed from V and 7 bases from J, the gap between germline ends came to 13 bases. The CDR3 totals 16 residues. The germline gives CDR1 MNHNY, CDR2 SVGAGI (reference sequence). CDR3 loop: CASSYSAAGNNSPLHF. CDR3 bases: TGTGCCAGCAGTTACTCAGCGGCAGGGAACAATTCACCCCTCCACTTT.

A single count supports this clonotype. The V call is TRBV5-4, the J call TRBJ1-1; TRBD1 is a possible D gene (5 bases). Trimming pared 2 bases from V and 3 bases from J, leaving 17 bases between. This CDR3 has 16 residues. CDR1 and CDR2 (germline): SGHNT, YYREEE (reference sequence). The CDR3, as DNA: TGTGCCAGCAGCTTATTATTGGGACGGATGGACACTGAAGCTTTCTTT. Residues: CASSLLLGRMDTEAFF.

The rearrangement joins TRBV19 to TRBJ1-5; 7 nucleotides line up with TRBD1. V shed 3 bases and J 3 bases; nucleotides not matched to a gene: 5. CDR1 and CDR2 from the germline V gene are LNHDA and SQIVND (reference sequence). This CDR3 contains 15 residues. CDR3 region: CASSMGDSYNQPQHF. As DNA, the CDR3 is TGTGCCAGTAGTATGGGGGACAGTTACAATCAGCCCCAGCATTTT.

At least ten counts were recorded for this clonotype. This chain joins TRBV12-3 or TRBV12-4 and TRBJ1-5; 11 bases agree with TRBD1. This CDR3 has 17 amino acids. V lost 6 bases to trimming and J lost 6 bases; unmatched junction nucleotides: 13. The CDR3 sequence: CASSHGQGASFSQPQHF. In DNA, the CDR3 is TGTGCCAGCAGCCACGGACAGGGGGCTAGTTTTAGTCAGCCCCAGCATTTT.

The rearrangement uses TRBV6-2 or TRBV6-3 and TRBJ2-2; 10 positions match TRBD1. CDR3 size: 13 residues. Germline V gene sequence: CDR1 MNHEY, CDR2 SVGEGT. The trim removed 4 bases at V and 13 bases at J, leaving 6 bases unmatched. CDR3: CASSWERDRGLFF. The CDR3 nucleotides read TGTGCCAGCAGTTGGGAACGGGACAGGGGGCTGTTTTTT.

The chain is built from TRBV3-1 and TRBJ1-5; D remains ambiguous. The CDR3 runs 13 residues. CDR1 is LGHDT, CDR2 YNNKEL, per germline (reference sequence). Trimming cost V 1 base and J 0 bases, with 1 base left between them. The CDR3 DNA follows: TGTGCCAGCAGCCAAGCTAGCAATCAGCCCCAGCATTTT. Translating gives CASSQASNQPQHF.

Of note for this clonotype: A much larger clone lies one base from this, so it may be a read error. The J gene is TRBJ2-5, the V gene TRBV7-2; no reliable D call. Germline loops: CDR1 SGHTA, CDR2 FQGNSA. This CDR3 has 14 residues. The germline V and J ends were trimmed by 6 bases and 5 bases, with 16 bases remaining between them. CDR3 coding DNA: TGTGCCAGCAGTATAGGAGTGTATGGGGAGACCCAGTACTTC. Amino acids: CASSIGVYGETQYF.

The table lists this clonotype with a few counts. The CDR3 end shows no conserved phenylalanine or tryptophan, and so a read error is likely. This chain joins TRBV20-1 and TRBJ2-7; TRBD2 might be the D (5 bases). V was shortened by 6 bases and J by 2 bases, with 14 bases between the two germline ends. This CDR3 is 13 amino acids long. The V gene's germline CDR1 is DFQATT and CDR2 SNEGSKA (reference sequence). Here the CDR3 DNA reads TGCAGTGCAAGGGCCAGCGGAACCTACGAGCAGTACTCC. This translates into CSARASGTYEQYS.

In this sample, this clonotype turned up a few times. The chain carries TRBV9 and TRBJ2-7; the D gene is possibly TRBD2 (5 bases). CDR3 length: 15 residues. Germline-derived CDR1 and CDR2 are SGDLS and YYNGEE. Trimming stripped 6 bases from V and 2 bases from J, with 18 bases between. The CDR3 protein is CASKRLDRRPYEQYF. The DNA of the CDR3 is TGTGCCAGCAAGCGGCTTGATAGGCGACCCTACGAGCAGTACTTC.

This clonotype was found many times. The rearrangement uses TRBV18 and TRBJ2-7; D gene uncertain. Trimming pared 8 bases from V and 2 bases from J, leaving 13 bases between. This CDR3 is built from 13 residues. Germline-derived CDR1 and CDR2 are KGHSH and LQKENI. In DNA, the CDR3 is TGTGCCAGCCGTGGGATGACGACCTACGAGCAGTACTTC. This encodes CASRGMTTYEQYF.

In this sample, this clonotype turned up many times. The chain links TRBV11-2 to TRBJ2-5, with TRBD1 as a possible D gene (6 bases). The V and J ends lost 5 bases and 0 bases respectively, with 10 bases between them. Germline values: CDR1 SGHAT, CDR2 FQNNGV. This CDR3 is 14 amino acids long. Here the CDR3 DNA reads TGTGCCAGCAGCCGAGACAGGTACCAAGAGACCCAGTACTTC. Amino acid sequence: CASSRDRYQETQYF.

This clonotype has a count of ten or more. The rearrangement links TRBV5-1 to TRBJ2-5; D may be TRBD1 (5 bases). Germline lookup yields CDR1 SGHRS and CDR2 YFSETQ. The V end lost 1 base, the J end lost 4 bases, and 11 bases lay between the germline ends. The CDR3 loop spans 14 amino acids. CDR3 region: CASSLFIGAETQYF. The CDR3 DNA reads TGCGCCAGCAGCTTGTTTATAGGGGCAGAGACCCAGTACTTC.

This clonotype was observed at least ten times. CDR3 DNA: TGTGCCAGCAGTGTGGACACCACTGAAGCTTTCTTT. The encoded protein is CASSVDTTEAFF. The gene calls are TRBV2 and TRBJ1-1, with a weak D call TRBD1 (5 bases). This CDR3 has 12 amino acids. The V end lost 4 bases, the J end lost 4 bases, and 7 bases lay between the germline ends. Per germline, CDR1 SNHLY and CDR2 FYNNEI.

This clonotype came up a few times. V is TRBV12-3 or TRBV12-4 and J is TRBJ1-3; perhaps TRBD1 as D (6 bases). This CDR3 contains 16 residues. Trimming took 5 bases from V and 4 from J, leaving 18 bases between them. The CDR3 spells CASSLWTGTTGNTIYF. CDR3 bases: TGTGCCAGCAGTCTCTGGACCGGGACAACCGGAAACACCATATATTTT.

The CDR3 DNA reads as TGTGCCAGCAGTGAAAGGGACTCCAGCACAGATACGCAGTATTTT. Amino acids: CASSERDSSTDTQYF. This chain joins TRBV25-1 and TRBJ2-3; TRBD2 might be the D (6 bases). Germline V lookup: CDR1 MGHDK, CDR2 SYGVNS. V was shortened by 2 bases and J by 0 bases, with 9 bases between the two germline ends. This CDR3 has 15 amino acids.

The chain employs TRBV20-1 and TRBJ1-1; TRBD1 matches at 7 bases. This CDR3 comprises 14 residues. V dropped 3 bases and J dropped 0; count of bases not matched to a gene: 4. The germline V gene encodes CDR1 DFQATT and CDR2 SNEGSKA (reference sequence). This chain's CDR3 is CSARGDSMNTEAFF. CDR3 coding DNA: TGCAGTGCTAGGGGGGACAGCATGAACACTGAAGCTTTCTTT.

This clonotype was observed at least ten times. The rearrangement links TRBV7-2 to TRBJ1-1, with D possibly TRBD1 on 5 matching bases. V was trimmed by 6 bases and J by 0 bases, leaving 17 bases between them. The CDR3 contains 16 residues. In germline, CDR1 is SGHTA, CDR2 FQGNSA. The CDR3: CASRDTPTAMNTEAFF. The CDR3 DNA sequence: TGTGCCAGCAGGGACACTCCGACGGCCATGAACACTGAAGCTTTCTTT.

This clonotype has at least ten counts. The V call is TRBV28, the J call TRBJ2-2; unclear D gene. CDR3 length: 15 amino acids. V was cut by 5 bases and J by 6 bases, with 16 bases left in between. Looked up from germline, CDR1 is MDHEN and CDR2 is SYDVKM. CDR3 sequence reads: CASSTQIRVSGELFF. CDR3 DNA sequence: TGTGCCAGCAGTACCCAAATTCGGGTGTCCGGGGAGCTGTTTTTT.

This clonotype showed up many times. The V gene is TRBV2, the J gene TRBJ2-7; 8 nucleotides match TRBD2. Germline V gives CDR1 SNHLY, CDR2 FYNNEI. Trimming at V came to 6 bases and at J to 2 bases, leaving 6 bases not matched to a gene. The length of the CDR3 is 14 residues. The CDR3 DNA is TGTGCCAGCAGGAGAGGCGGGAGGACCTACGAGCAGTACTTC. Translated: CASRRGGRTYEQYF.

This clonotype showed up many times. The chain has TRBV27 and TRBJ1-5; D is unclear. The CDR3 length is 13 residues. Germline CDR1 MNHEY, CDR2 SMNVEV (reference sequence). Trimming removed 3 bases at V and 3 bases at J, with 6 bases between. The CDR3 DNA follows: TGTGCCAGCAGTTTCGAAGTCAATCAGCCCCAGCATTTT. Protein product: CASSFEVNQPQHF.

This rearrangement joins TRBV14 to TRBJ1-2; 7 nucleotides line up with TRBD1. V dropped 4 bases and J dropped 0; count of bases not matched to a gene: 8. Germline V CDR1 and CDR2: SGHDN, FVKESK. This CDR3 spans 16 amino acids. In DNA, the CDR3 is TGTGCCAGCAGCCTGACGGGACAGACAGCTAACTATGGCTACACCTTC. As protein: CASSLTGQTANYGYTF.

A few counts support this clonotype. This chain joins TRBV7-9 and TRBJ1-5; TRBD1 is a possible D gene (5 bases). The CDR3 is made up of 15 amino acids. V lost 3 bases, J lost 5 bases, and 14 bases lay in between. Germline CDR1 reads SEHNR; CDR2 reads FQNEAQ (reference sequence). CDR3 sequence: CASSLGGGWDQPQHF. As DNA, the CDR3 is TGTGCCAGCAGCTTGGGTGGGGGTTGGGATCAGCCCCAGCATTTT.

This clonotype was observed many times. This sequence joins TRBV20-1 and TRBJ2-5; D might be TRBD2 (6 bases). This CDR3 region has 14 residues. The germline CDR1 and CDR2 sequences are DFQATT and SNEGSKA (reference sequence). V gave up 2 bases and J gave up 4 bases, with 14 bases separating them. The chain's CDR3 is CSARPGRELETQYF. The CDR3 nucleotides read TGCAGTGCTAGACCCGGGAGAGAACTAGAGACCCAGTACTTC.

The sample holds many counts of this clonotype. The chain is built from TRBV3-1 and TRBJ1-2; tentative D call: TRBD1 (6 bases). The V gene lost 4 bases and the J gene lost 8 bases, with 14 bases spanning the gap. This CDR3 region has 13 residues. Germline-derived CDR1 and CDR2 are LGHDT and YNNKEL (reference sequence). The CDR3 loop is CASSPYTGFGYTF. The CDR3 DNA reads TGTGCCAGCAGCCCTTACACAGGGTTCGGCTACACCTTC.

The chain employs TRBV10-3 and TRBJ2-1; 9 bases match TRBD1. Germline assignment: CDR1 ENHRY and CDR2 SYGVKD. V shed 4 bases and J 2 bases; nucleotides not matched to a gene: 6. The CDR3 totals 16 residues. The CDR3 region has the DNA TGTGCCATCAGTGGGATCGGGACAGGGACCTACAATGAGCAGTTCTTC. This encodes CAISGIGTGTYNEQFF.